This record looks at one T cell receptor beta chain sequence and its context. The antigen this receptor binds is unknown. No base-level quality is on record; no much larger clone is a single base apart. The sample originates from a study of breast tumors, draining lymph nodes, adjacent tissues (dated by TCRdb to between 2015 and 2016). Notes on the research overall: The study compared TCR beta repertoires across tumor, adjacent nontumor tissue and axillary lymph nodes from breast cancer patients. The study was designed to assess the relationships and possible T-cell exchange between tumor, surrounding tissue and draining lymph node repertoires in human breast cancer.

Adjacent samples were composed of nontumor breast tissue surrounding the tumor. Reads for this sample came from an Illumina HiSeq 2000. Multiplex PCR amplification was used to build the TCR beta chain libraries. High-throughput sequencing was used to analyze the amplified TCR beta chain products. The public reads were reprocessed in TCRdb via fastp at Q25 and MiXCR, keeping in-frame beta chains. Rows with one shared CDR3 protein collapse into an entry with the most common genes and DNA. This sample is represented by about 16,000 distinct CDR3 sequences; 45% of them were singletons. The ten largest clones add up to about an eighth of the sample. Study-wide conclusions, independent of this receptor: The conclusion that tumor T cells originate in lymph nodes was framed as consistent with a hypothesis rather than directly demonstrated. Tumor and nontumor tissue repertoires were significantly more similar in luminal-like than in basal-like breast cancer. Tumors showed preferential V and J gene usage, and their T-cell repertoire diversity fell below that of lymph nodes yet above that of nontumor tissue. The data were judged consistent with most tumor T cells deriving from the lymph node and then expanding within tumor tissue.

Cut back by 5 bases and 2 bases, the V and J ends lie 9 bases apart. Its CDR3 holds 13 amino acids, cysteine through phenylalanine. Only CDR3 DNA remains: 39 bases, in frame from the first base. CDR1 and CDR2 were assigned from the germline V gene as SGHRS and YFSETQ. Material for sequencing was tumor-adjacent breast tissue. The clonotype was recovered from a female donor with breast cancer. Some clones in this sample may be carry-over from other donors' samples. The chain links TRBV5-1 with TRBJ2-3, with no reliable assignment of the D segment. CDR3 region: CASSSGNTDTQYF. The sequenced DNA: TGCGCCAGCAGTTCTGGCAACACAGATACGCAGTATTTT.